This TCR beta chain was obtained from a study of T cells in localized non-small cell lung cancer. Comments on this clone: What it binds is not known.

Data came from immunoSEQ multiplex PCR; TCRdb stores just in-frame clones and leaves some out. This sample has about 12,000 clones, with approximately 87% found just once. This CDR3 has 14 amino acids. Unmatched junction bases numbered 3, after V lost 5 bases and J lost 3 bases. Germline CDR1 reads LNHDA; CDR2 reads SQIVND (reference sequence). The study's findings and limits: Uninvolved adjacent lung had higher T cell clonality than tumor and all other tissues. Sequence data derive from only one tumor region, so heterogeneity remains possible. Patients showing higher blood T cell density tended to see longer overall survival. Adjacent lung held a median 57 of the top 100 tumor clones.

This chain links TRBV19 with TRBJ1-1; 10 bases fit TRBD1. This specimen was peripheral blood, taken before any cancer treatment. The receptor's source is a male donor aged 60 or over with stage I lung adenocarcinoma. The CDR3 bases are TGTGCCAGTAGTTCGGACAGGGGGGACACTGAAGCTTTCTTT. Translation: CASSSDRGDTEAFF.